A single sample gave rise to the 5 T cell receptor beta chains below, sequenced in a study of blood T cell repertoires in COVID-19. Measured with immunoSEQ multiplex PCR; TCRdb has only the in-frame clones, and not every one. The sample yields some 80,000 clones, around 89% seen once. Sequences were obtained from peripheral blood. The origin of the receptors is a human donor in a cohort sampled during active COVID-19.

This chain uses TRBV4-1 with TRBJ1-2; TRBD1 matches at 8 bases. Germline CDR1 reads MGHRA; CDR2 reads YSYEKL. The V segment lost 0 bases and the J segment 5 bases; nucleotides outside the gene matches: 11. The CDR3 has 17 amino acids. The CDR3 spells CASSQDFPEDRAYGYTF. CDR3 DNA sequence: TGCGCCAGCAGCCAAGATTTCCCCGAGGACAGGGCATATGGCTACACCTTC.

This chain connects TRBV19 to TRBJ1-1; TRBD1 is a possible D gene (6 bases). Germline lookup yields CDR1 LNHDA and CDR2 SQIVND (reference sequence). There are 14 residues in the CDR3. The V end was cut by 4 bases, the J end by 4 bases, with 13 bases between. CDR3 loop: CASSNGGAGTEAFF. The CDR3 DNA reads TGTGCCAGTAGTAACGGGGGGGCGGGCACTGAAGCTTTCTTT.

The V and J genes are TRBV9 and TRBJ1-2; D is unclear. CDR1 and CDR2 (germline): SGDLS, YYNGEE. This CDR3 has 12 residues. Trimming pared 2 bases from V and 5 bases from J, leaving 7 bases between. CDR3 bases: TGTGCCAGCAGCGTCCCGCGGTATGGCTACACCTTC. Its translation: CASSVPRYGYTF.

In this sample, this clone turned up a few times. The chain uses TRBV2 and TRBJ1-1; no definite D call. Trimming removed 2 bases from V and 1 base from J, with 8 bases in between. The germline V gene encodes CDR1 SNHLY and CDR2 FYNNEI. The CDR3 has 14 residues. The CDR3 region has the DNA TGTGCCAGCAGTGAAATAAATCCGAACACTGAAGCTTTCTTT. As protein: CASSEINPNTEAFF.

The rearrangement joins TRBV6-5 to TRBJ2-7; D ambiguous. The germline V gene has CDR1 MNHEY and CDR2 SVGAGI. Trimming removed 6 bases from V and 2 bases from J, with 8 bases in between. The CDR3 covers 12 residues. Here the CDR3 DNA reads TGTGCCAGCAGAGTCAGCGCCTACGAGCAGTACTTC. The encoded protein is CASRVSAYEQYF.